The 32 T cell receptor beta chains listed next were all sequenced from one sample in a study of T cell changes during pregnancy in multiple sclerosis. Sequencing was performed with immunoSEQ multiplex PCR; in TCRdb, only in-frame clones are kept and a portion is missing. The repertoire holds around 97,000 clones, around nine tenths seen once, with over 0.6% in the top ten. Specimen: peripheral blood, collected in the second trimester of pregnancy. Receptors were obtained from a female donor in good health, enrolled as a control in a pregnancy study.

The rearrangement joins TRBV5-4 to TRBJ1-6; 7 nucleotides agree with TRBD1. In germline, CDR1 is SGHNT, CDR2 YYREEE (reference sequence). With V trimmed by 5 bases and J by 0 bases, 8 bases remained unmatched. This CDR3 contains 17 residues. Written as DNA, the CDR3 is TGTGCCAGCAGGTCGGGACAGCCCGGCTCCTATAATTCACCCCTCCACTTT. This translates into CASRSGQPGSYNSPLHF.

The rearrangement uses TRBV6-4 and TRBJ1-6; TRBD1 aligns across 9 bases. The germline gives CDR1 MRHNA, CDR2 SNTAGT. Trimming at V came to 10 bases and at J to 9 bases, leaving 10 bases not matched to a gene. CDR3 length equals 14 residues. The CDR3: CATGTGTGSSPLHF. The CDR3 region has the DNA TGTGCCACCGGTACCGGGACAGGGAGTTCACCCCTCCACTTT.

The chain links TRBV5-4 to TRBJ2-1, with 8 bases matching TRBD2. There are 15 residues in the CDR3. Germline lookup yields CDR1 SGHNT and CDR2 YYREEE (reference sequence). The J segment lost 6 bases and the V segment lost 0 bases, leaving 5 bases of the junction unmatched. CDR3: CASSLVAGGGNEQFF. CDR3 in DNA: TGTGCCAGCAGCTTGGTCGCGGGGGGAGGCAATGAGCAGTTCTTC.

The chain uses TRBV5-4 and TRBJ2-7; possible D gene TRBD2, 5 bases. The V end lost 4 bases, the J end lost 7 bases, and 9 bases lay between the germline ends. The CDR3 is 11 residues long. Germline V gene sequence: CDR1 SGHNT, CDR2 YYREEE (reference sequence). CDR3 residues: CASSTRGEQYF. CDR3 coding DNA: TGTGCCAGCAGCACGCGAGGGGAGCAGTACTTC.

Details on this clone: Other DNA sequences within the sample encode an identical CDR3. Here the CDR3 reads CASSTRQNYGYTF. Written as DNA, the CDR3 is TGTGCCAGTAGTACACGACAGAACTATGGCTACACCTTC. This chain connects TRBV19 to TRBJ1-2, with a weak D call TRBD1 (5 bases). CDR1 and CDR2 from the germline V gene are LNHDA and SQIVND (reference sequence). The ends were cut back, 4 bases at V and 2 bases at J, with 8 bases in the middle. The CDR3 runs to 13 residues. The whole variable domain, filled in from reference TRBV19 and TRBJ1-2, reads DGGITQSPKYLFRKEGQNVTLSCEQNLNHDAMYWYRQDPGQGLRLIYYSQIVNDFQKGDIAEGYSVSREKKESFPLTVTSAQKNPTAFYLCASSTRQNYGYTFGSGTRLTVV.

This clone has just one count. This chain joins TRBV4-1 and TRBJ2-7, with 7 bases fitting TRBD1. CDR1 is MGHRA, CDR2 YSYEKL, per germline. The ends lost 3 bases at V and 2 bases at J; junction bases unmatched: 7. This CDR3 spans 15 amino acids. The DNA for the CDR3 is TGCGCCAGCAGCCAGGAGACAGGGTTTGCCTACGAGCAGTACTTC. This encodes CASSQETGFAYEQYF.

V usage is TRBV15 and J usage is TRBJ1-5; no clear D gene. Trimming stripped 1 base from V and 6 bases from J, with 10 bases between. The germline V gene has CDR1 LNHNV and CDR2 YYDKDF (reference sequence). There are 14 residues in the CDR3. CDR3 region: CATSRGDGFQPQHF. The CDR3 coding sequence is TGTGCCACCAGCAGAGGCGATGGTTTTCAGCCCCAGCATTTT.

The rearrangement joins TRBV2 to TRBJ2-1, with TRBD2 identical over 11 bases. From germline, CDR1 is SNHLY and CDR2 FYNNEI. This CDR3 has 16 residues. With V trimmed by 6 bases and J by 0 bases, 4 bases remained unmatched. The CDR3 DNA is TGTGCCAGCAGCCCCACTAGCGGGAGCTCCTACAATGAGCAGTTCTTC. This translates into CASSPTSGSSYNEQFF.

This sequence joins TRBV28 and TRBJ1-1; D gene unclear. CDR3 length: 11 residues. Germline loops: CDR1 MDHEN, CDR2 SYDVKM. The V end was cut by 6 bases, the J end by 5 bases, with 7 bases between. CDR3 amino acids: CASSTETEAFF. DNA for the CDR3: TGTGCCAGCAGCACAGAAACTGAAGCTTTCTTT.

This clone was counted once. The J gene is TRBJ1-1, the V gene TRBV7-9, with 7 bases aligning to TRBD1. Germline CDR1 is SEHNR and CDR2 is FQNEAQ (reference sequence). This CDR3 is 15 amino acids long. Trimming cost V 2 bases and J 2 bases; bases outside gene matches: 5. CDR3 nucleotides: TGTGCCAGCAGCTTACCCGGGACAGCCAACACTGAAGCTTTCTTT. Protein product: CASSLPGTANTEAFF.

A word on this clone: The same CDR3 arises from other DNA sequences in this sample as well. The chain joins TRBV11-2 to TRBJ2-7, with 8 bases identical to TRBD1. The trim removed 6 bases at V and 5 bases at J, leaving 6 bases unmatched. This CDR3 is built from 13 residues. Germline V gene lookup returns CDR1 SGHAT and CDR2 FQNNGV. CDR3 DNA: TGTGCCAGCAGTTCAGACAGGGGCCACGAGCAGTACTTC. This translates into CASSSDRGHEQYF.

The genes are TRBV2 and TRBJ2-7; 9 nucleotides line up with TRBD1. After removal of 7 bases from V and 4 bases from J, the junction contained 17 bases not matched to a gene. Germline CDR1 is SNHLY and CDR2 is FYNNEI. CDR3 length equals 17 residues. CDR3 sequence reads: CASTDPGDRVIGYEQYF. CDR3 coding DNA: TGTGCCAGCACCGACCCGGGGGACAGGGTTATCGGGTACGAGCAGTACTTC.

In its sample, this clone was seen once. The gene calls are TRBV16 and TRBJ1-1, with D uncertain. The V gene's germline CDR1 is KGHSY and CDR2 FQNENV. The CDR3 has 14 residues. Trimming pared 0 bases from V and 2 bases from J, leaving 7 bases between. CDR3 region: CASSQSRSNTEAFF. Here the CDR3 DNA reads TGTGCCAGCAGCCAATCCCGGAGTAACACTGAAGCTTTCTTT.

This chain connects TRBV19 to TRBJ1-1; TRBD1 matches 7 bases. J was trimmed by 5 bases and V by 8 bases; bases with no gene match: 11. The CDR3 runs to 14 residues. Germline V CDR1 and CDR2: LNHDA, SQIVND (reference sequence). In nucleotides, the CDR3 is TGTGCCAGTTCCGTGGACAGGAGATTTACTGAAGCTTTCTTT. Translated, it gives CASSVDRRFTEAFF.

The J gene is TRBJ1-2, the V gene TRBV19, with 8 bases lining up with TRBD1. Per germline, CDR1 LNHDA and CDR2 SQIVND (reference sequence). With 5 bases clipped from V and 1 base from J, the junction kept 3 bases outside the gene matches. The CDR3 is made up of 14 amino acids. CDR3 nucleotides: TGTGCCAGTAGTGAACAGGGGGGTAACTATGGCTACACCTTC. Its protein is CASSEQGGNYGYTF. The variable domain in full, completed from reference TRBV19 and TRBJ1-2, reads DGGITQSPKYLFRKEGQNVTLSCEQNLNHDAMYWYRQDPGQGLRLIYYSQIVNDFQKGDIAEGYSVSREKKESFPLTVTSAQKNPTAFYLCASSEQGGNYGYTFGSGTRLTVV.

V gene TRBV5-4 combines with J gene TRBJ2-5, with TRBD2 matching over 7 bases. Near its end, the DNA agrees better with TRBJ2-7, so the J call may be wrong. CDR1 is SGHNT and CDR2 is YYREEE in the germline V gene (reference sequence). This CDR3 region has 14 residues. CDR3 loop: CASTAMGEGYEQYF. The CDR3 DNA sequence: TGTGCCAGCACCGCCATGGGGGAGGGTTACGAGCAGTACTTC.

CDR3 residues: CASSSDRGIYNEQFF. CDR3 in DNA: TGTGCCAGCAGCAGCGACAGGGGGATATACAATGAGCAGTTCTTC. The gene calls are TRBV7-9 and TRBJ2-1; 9 positions agree with TRBD1. CDR1 and CDR2 (germline): SEHNR, FQNEAQ (reference sequence). This CDR3 is built from 15 residues. The junction had 6 bases not matched to a gene; V was cut back by 5 bases and J by 4 bases. The full variable domain, with the rest looked up from reference TRBV7-9 and TRBJ2-1, is DTGVSQNPRHKITKRGQNVTFRCDPISEHNRLYWYRQTLGQGPEFLTYFQNEAQLEKSRLLSDRFSAERPKGSFSTLEIQRTEQGDSAMYLCASSSDRGIYNEQFFGPGTRLTVL.

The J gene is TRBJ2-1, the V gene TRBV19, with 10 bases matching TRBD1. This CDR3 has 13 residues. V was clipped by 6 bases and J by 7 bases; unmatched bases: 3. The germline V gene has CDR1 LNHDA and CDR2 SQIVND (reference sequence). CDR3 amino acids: CASRLDRGNEQFF. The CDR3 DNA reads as TGTGCCAGTAGGCTGGACAGGGGGAATGAGCAGTTCTTC.

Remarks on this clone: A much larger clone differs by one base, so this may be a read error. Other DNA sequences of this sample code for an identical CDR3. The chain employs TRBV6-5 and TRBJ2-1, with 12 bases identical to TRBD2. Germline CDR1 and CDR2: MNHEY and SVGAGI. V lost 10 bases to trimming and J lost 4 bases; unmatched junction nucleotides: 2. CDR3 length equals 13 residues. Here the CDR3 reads CATGTSGYNEQFF. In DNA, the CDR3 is TGTGCCACCGGGACTAGCGGGTACAATGAGCAGTTCTTC.

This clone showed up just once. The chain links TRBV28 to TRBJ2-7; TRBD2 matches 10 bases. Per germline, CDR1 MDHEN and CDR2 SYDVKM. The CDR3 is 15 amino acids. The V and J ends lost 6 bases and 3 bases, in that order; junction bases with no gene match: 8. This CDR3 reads CASSPSGRALYEQYF. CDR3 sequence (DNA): TGTGCCAGCAGCCCGAGCGGGAGGGCCCTCTACGAGCAGTACTTC.

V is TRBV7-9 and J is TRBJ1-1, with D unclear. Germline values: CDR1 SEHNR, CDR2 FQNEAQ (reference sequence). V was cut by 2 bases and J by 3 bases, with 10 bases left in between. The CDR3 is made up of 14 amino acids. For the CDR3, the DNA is TGTGCCAGCAGCTTAATAAACGGGTACACTGAAGCTTTCTTT. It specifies CASSLINGYTEAFF.

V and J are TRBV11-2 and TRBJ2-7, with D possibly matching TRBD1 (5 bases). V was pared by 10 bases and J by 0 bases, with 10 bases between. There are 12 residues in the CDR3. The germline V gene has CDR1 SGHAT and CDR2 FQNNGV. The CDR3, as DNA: TGTGCCACCAGACAGTACTCCTACGAGCAGTACTTC. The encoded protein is CATRQYSYEQYF.

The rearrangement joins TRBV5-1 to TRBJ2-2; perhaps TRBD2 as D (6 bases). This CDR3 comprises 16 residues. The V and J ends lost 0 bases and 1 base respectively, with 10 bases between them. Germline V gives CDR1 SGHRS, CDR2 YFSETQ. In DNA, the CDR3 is TGCGCCAGCAGCTTGGGTGGTAGCGGGAACACCGGGGAGCTGTTTTTT. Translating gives CASSLGGSGNTGELFF.

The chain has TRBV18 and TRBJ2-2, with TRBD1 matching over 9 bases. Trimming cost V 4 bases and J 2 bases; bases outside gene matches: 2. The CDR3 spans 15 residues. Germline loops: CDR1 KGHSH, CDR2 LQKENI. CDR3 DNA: TGTGCCAGCTCACAAACAGGGGGCAACACCGGGGAGCTGTTTTTT. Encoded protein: CASSQTGGNTGELFF.

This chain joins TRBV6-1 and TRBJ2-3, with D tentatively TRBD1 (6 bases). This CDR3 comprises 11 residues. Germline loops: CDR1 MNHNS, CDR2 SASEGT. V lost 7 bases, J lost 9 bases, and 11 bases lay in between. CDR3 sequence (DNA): TGTGCCAGCAATCCAGGGGACACGCAGTATTTT. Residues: CASNPGDTQYF.

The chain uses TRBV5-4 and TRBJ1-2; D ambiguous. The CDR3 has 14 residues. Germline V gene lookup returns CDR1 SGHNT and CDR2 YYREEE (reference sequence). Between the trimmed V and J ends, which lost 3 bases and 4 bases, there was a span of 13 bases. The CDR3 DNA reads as TGTGCCAGCAGCTACCCCGGGGAGGGCTATGGCTACACCTTC. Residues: CASSYPGEGYGYTF.

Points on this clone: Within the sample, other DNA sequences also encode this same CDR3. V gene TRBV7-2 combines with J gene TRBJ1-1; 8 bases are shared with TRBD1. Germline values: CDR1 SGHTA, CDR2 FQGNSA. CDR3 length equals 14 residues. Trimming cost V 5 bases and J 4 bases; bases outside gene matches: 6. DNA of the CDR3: TGTGCCAGCAGCGGACAGGGTCCCGGCACTGAAGCTTTCTTT. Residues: CASSGQGPGTEAFF. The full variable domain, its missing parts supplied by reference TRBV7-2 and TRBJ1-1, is GAGVSQSPSNKVTEKGKDVELRCDPISGHTALYWYRQSLGQGLEFLIYFQGNSAPDKSGLPSDRFSAERTGGSVSTLTIQRTQQEDSAVYLCASSGQGPGTEAFFGQGTRLTVV.

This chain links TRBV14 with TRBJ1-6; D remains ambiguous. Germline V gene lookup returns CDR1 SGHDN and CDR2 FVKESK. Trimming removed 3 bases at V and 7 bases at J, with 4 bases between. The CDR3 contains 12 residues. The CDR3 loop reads CASSQSNSPLHF. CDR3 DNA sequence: TGTGCCAGCAGCCAGAGCAATTCACCCCTCCACTTT.

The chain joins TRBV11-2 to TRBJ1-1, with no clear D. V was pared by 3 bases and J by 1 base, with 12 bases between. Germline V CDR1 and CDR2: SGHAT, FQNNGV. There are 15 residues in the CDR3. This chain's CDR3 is CASSFPSGRNTEAFF. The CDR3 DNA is TGTGCCAGCAGCTTCCCCTCGGGAAGGAACACTGAAGCTTTCTTT.

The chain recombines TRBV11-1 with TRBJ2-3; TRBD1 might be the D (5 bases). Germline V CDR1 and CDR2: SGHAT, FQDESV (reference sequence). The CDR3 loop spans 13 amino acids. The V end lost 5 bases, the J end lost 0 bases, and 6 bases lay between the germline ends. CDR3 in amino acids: CASSPGSTDTQYF. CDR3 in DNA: TGTGCCAGCAGCCCAGGGAGCACAGATACGCAGTATTTT.

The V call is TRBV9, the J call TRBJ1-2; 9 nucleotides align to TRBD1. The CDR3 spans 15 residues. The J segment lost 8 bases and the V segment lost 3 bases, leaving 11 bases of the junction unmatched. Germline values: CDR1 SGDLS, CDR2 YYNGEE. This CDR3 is CASSAGQGTVEGYTF. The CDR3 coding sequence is TGTGCCAGCAGCGCCGGACAGGGGACGGTAGAAGGCTACACCTTC.

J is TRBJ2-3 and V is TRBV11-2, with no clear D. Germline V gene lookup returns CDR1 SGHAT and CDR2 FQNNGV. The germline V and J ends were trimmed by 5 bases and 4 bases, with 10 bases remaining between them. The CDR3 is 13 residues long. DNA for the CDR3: TGTGCCAGCAGCCCGAGGCGTCCAGATACGCAGTATTTT. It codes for CASSPRRPDTQYF.